This T cell receptor beta chain appears in the sequencing data of a study of T cells expressing NK-cell markers. Overall study: Seven sequenced donors out of eight were HCMV-seropositive, one seronegative. Study-wide results and caveats: NKG2C+ dominant clonotype frequencies in a handful of donors were roughly 1.0-8% of CD8+ T cells.

To note about this clonotype: Its specificity is unknown.

UMIs accompanied the 5'RACE template switching by which TCR beta cDNA was made. Reanalyzing the 5' RACE reads, TCRdb keeps one entry per CDR3 protein, without DNA. The sample is made up of fewer than 550,000 distinct CDR3 sequences, and the top ten hold more than 1.4% of it. The CDR3 is 18 residues long. Germline values: CDR1 MGHDK, CDR2 SYGVNS. Sequencing was done on a sample of blood T cells: a sorted CD56 or NKG2C T cell subset, CD4+ or CD8+ T cells, or bulk PBMC T cells (not recorded which). This clonotype was sampled from a woman aged 45-60 years in good health. V usage is TRBV25-1 and J usage is TRBJ2-1; TCRdb gives TRBD2 as the D gene, but with no DNA this cannot be confirmed. The CDR3 region is CASREGLAGPLSYNEQFF.